Below are 27 T cell receptor beta chains sequenced from a single sample in a study of cytomegalovirus exposure and HLA in healthy donors. PCR was performed using 60 Vbeta and 13 Jbeta primers. TCRdb keeps only in-frame clones here, not all; method: immunoSEQ multiplex PCR. The sample includes around 63,000 clones. The sample comprised PBMCs. The source of these receptors is a woman aged 25-40 years in good health and CMV-seronegative.

A word on this clone: This CDR3 is also generated by other DNA sequences in the sample. The gene calls are TRBV30 and TRBJ2-7, with 9 bases matching TRBD1. The CDR3 consists of 16 residues. V dropped 1 base and J dropped 3; count of bases not matched to a gene: 10. Germline CDR1 reads GTSNPN; CDR2 reads SVGIG (reference sequence). CDR3: CAWSAGLGTGSYEQYF. The CDR3 DNA reads TGTGCCTGGAGTGCTGGACTTGGGACAGGGAGCTACGAGCAGTACTTC. Filled out from reference TRBV30 and TRBJ2-7, the complete variable domain reads SQTIHQWPATLVQPVGSPLSLECTVEGTSNPNLYWYRQAAGRGLQLLFYSVGIGQISSEVPQNLSASRPQDRQFILSSKKLLLSDSGFYLCAWSAGLGTGSYEQYFGPGTRLTVT.

The chain joins TRBV4-3 to TRBJ2-5; TRBD2 is a possible D gene (5 bases). There are 15 residues in the CDR3. Trimming took off 1 base at V and 5 bases at J, with 14 bases between the two ends. In germline, CDR1 is LGHNA, CDR2 YSLEER. CDR3 DNA sequence: TGCGCCAGCAGCCAAGGAACTAGGGCCCTGGAGACCCAGTACTTC. Translating gives CASSQGTRALETQYF.

The chain combines TRBV9 with TRBJ2-7; 8 bases fit TRBD2. The germline V gene has CDR1 SGDLS and CDR2 YYNGEE. This CDR3 comprises 13 residues. V trimming: 0 bases; J trimming: 5 bases; junction bases outside the gene matches: 1. The CDR3: CASSVAGGDEQYF. The CDR3 nucleotides are TGTGCCAGCAGCGTAGCGGGAGGGGACGAGCAGTACTTC.

V and J are TRBV18 and TRBJ2-7, with no clear D. This CDR3 is 18 amino acids long. From germline, CDR1 is KGHSH and CDR2 LQKENI. With 3 bases removed from V and 2 bases from J, the gap between germline ends came to 23 bases. The CDR3 DNA sequence: TGTGCCAGCTCACCCCTCTACCGCTCTAGAGCTACGCCCTACGAGCAGTACTTC. It specifies CASSPLYRSRATPYEQYF.

This chain connects TRBV5-6 to TRBJ1-4; D gene unclear. Germline assignment: CDR1 SGHDT and CDR2 YYEEEE. The CDR3 runs 14 residues. Trimming cost V 4 bases and J 4 bases, with 11 bases left between them. The chain's CDR3 is CASSRIPVNEKLFF. Here the CDR3 DNA reads TGTGCCAGCAGCCGTATCCCTGTTAATGAAAAACTGTTTTTT. Full variable domain (rest looked up from reference TRBV5-6 and TRBJ1-4): DAGVTQSPTHLIKTRGQQVTLRCSPKSGHDTVSWYQQALGQGPQFIFQYYEEEERQRGNFPDRFSGHQFPNYSSELNVNALLLGDSALYLCASSRIPVNEKLFFGSGTQLSVL.

The V call is TRBV7-3, the J call TRBJ1-2; D unresolved. V was clipped by 4 bases and J by 0 bases, with 6 bases between them. This CDR3 is 13 amino acids long. Germline V gene data show CDR1 as SGHTA and CDR2 as FQGTGA. CDR3 protein: CASSYKPNYGYTF. The CDR3, as DNA: TGTGCCAGCAGCTACAAACCTAACTATGGCTACACCTTC. The variable domain in full, with the rest retrieved from reference TRBV7-3 and TRBJ1-2, is GAGVSQTPSNKVTEKGKYVELRCDPISGHTALYWYRQSLGQGPEFLIYFQGTGAADDSGLPNDRFFAVRPEGSVSTLKIQRTERGDSAVYLCASSYKPNYGYTFGSGTRLTVV.

Here the CDR3 DNA reads TGTGCCTGGTCGACAGGCACCTTTAGCAATCAGCCCCAGCATTTT. It specifies CAWSTGTFSNQPQHF. The V call is TRBV30, the J call TRBJ1-5; tentative D call: TRBD1 (6 bases). The V gene's germline CDR1 is GTSNPN and CDR2 SVGIG (reference sequence). Trimming took off 5 bases at V and 0 bases at J, with 14 bases between the two ends. CDR3 size: 15 residues.

V usage is TRBV6-5 and J usage is TRBJ2-7, with 12 bases aligning to TRBD2. Germline values: CDR1 MNHEY, CDR2 SVGAGI. Trimming cost V 10 bases and J 2 bases; bases outside gene matches: 6. The CDR3 covers 14 residues. The CDR3 DNA sequence: TGTGCCACTACCCCTAGCGGGGGGGCCTACGAGCAGTACTTC. Its translation: CATTPSGGAYEQYF.

The chain joins TRBV19 to TRBJ1-5; D call uncertain. With 6 bases removed from V and 2 bases from J, the gap between germline ends came to 8 bases. This CDR3 region has 13 residues. Looked up from germline, CDR1 is LNHDA and CDR2 is SQIVND (reference sequence). The CDR3 sequence is CASSAVGNQPQHF. The CDR3 bases are TGTGCCAGTAGCGCGGTGGGCAATCAGCCCCAGCATTTT. Supplemented by reference TRBV19 and TRBJ1-5, the full variable domain reads DGGITQSPKYLFRKEGQNVTLSCEQNLNHDAMYWYRQDPGQGLRLIYYSQIVNDFQKGDIAEGYSVSREKKESFPLTVTSAQKNPTAFYLCASSAVGNQPQHFGDGTRLSIL.

V and J are TRBV25-1 and TRBJ1-2, with 9 nucleotides matching TRBD1. After removal of 2 bases from V and 7 bases from J, the junction contained 5 bases not matched to a gene. The CDR3 loop spans 14 amino acids. Germline loops: CDR1 MGHDK, CDR2 SYGVNS. The CDR3: CASSERDRVGGYTF. For the CDR3, the DNA is TGTGCCAGCAGTGAAAGGGACAGGGTAGGTGGCTACACCTTC.

The rearrangement uses TRBV5-1 and TRBJ2-3; 8 positions agree with TRBD2. Germline CDR1 and CDR2: SGHRS and YFSETQ. V trimming: 0 bases; J trimming: 2 bases; junction bases outside the gene matches: 2. The CDR3 is 15 residues long. The CDR3 DNA reads as TGCGCCAGCAGCTTGGACGGGAGGGCCACAGATACGCAGTATTTT. It codes for CASSLDGRATDTQYF.

This chain uses TRBV7-2 with TRBJ2-5; 7 nucleotides match TRBD2. J gave up 8 bases and V 2 bases, and 20 bases lay outside the gene matches. There are 18 residues in the CDR3. The V gene's germline CDR1 is SGHTA and CDR2 FQGNSA. The chain's CDR3 is CASSLRPASGFPQGTQYF. CDR3 bases: TGTGCCAGCAGCTTAAGGCCGGCTAGCGGTTTCCCACAAGGAACCCAGTACTTC.

To note about this clone: At one of its ends the junction is not consistent with the germline gene, which may arise from a read error. The chain joins TRBV6-1 to TRBJ1-2; TRBD1 agrees at 12 bases. This CDR3 contains 13 residues. CDR1 and CDR2 (germline): MNHNS, SASEGT. CDR3 amino acids: CASRAGTGGAGWF. The CDR3 DNA follows: TGTGCCAGCAGAGCCGGGACAGGGGGCGCGGGCTGGTTC.

The genes are TRBV5-1 and TRBJ2-7, with D unclear. Trimming removed 2 bases from V and 4 bases from J, with 4 bases in between. Per the germline V gene, CDR1 is SGHRS and CDR2 is YFSETQ. The CDR3 loop spans 11 amino acids. The CDR3: CASSFQYEQYF. DNA for the CDR3: TGCGCCAGCAGCTTCCAGTACGAGCAGTACTTC.

The CDR3 nucleotides read TGTGCCAGTAGTCTCAGTCCCGGGGAGCTGTTTTTT. This codes for CASSLSPGELFF. This chain connects TRBV19 to TRBJ2-2, with D hard to call. The germline gives CDR1 LNHDA, CDR2 SQIVND (reference sequence). This CDR3 is built from 12 residues. V gave up 5 bases and J gave up 6 bases, with 7 bases separating them.

The V and J genes are TRBV19 and TRBJ1-3; D not resolved. With 7 bases removed from V and 4 bases from J, the gap between germline ends came to 14 bases. Per the germline V gene, CDR1 is LNHDA and CDR2 is SQIVND (reference sequence). This CDR3 spans 14 amino acids. CDR3 sequence reads: CASKSNGSGNTIYF. Written as DNA, the CDR3 is TGTGCCAGTAAAAGTAACGGGTCCGGAAACACCATATATTTT.

V gene TRBV9 combines with J gene TRBJ2-3; 9 nucleotides match TRBD1. J lost 5 bases, V lost 3 bases, and 7 bases had no gene match. The germline V gene has CDR1 SGDLS and CDR2 YYNGEE. The CDR3 contains 15 residues. In DNA form, the CDR3 reads TGTGCCAGCAGCGCCGGGACAGGGCGTCAAGATACGCAGTATTTT. Protein product: CASSAGTGRQDTQYF.

This sequence joins TRBV7-9 and TRBJ1-2; D is uncertain. V dropped 1 base and J dropped 7 bases, with 13 bases sitting between them. CDR3 length equals 14 residues. The germline CDR1 and CDR2 sequences are SEHNR and FQNEAQ (reference sequence). DNA for the CDR3: TGTGCCAGCAGCTTAGTGCTGGTCGTCGGTGGCTACACCTTC. Amino acid sequence: CASSLVLVVGGYTF.

The chain employs TRBV5-1 and TRBJ2-7; D is possibly TRBD1 (6 bases). V lost 1 base, J lost 6 bases, and 8 bases lay in between. Germline lookup yields CDR1 SGHRS and CDR2 YFSETQ. The CDR3 is 12 amino acids. The chain's CDR3 is CASSLRGSEQYF. CDR3 nucleotide sequence: TGCGCCAGCAGCTTGAGGGGGAGCGAGCAGTACTTC.

J is TRBJ1-1 and V is TRBV2; 7 positions match TRBD1. The CDR3 loop spans 13 amino acids. V was pared by 6 bases and J by 8 bases, with 9 bases of the junction left unmatched. Germline V gene data show CDR1 as SNHLY and CDR2 as FYNNEI. The CDR3 spells CASSTSQGTEAFF. The DNA for the CDR3 is TGTGCCAGCAGCACATCACAGGGGACCGAAGCTTTCTTT.

This chain uses TRBV19 with TRBJ1-2; a possible D gene is TRBD1 (5 bases). Trimming removed 2 bases at V and 10 bases at J, with 8 bases between. The CDR3 has 11 amino acids. Per the germline V gene, CDR1 is LNHDA and CDR2 is SQIVND (reference sequence). The CDR3 here is CASSIRGFYTF. CDR3 DNA: TGTGCCAGTAGTATAAGGGGATTCTACACCTTC.

The chain recombines TRBV6-5 with TRBJ1-1; the D gene is possibly TRBD1 (5 bases). The CDR3 consists of 14 residues. Trimming pared 7 bases from V and 3 bases from J, leaving 15 bases between. CDR1 and CDR2 from the germline V gene are MNHEY and SVGAGI. The CDR3 sequence: CASIRRGGDTEAFF. DNA for the CDR3: TGTGCCAGCATCCGCCGCGGGGGGGACACTGAAGCTTTCTTT.

The rearrangement joins TRBV11-3 to TRBJ2-1; 8 nucleotides align to TRBD2. The CDR3 has 15 residues. J was trimmed by 5 bases and V by 2 bases; bases with no gene match: 5. CDR1 and CDR2 from the germline V gene are SGHNT and YENEEA. The DNA for the CDR3 is TGTGCCAGCAGCTTAAAGCCGGGAGGGGACAATGAGCAGTTCTTC. Translation: CASSLKPGGDNEQFF.

J is TRBJ2-7 and V is TRBV4-3; a weak D match, TRBD1 (6 bases). CDR1 is LGHNA, CDR2 YSLEER, per germline. The ends were cut back, 0 bases at V and 5 bases at J, with 20 bases in the middle. The CDR3 sequence is 17 residues long. CDR3 nucleotide sequence: TGCGCCAGCAGCCAAGAGTTGGACAGACCACCTGGCCACGAGCAGTACTTC. As protein: CASSQELDRPPGHEQYF.

The gene calls are TRBV18 and TRBJ1-5; D is unclear. Germline CDR1 is KGHSH and CDR2 is LQKENI. This CDR3 contains 14 residues. The V and J ends lost 6 bases and 0 bases respectively, with 9 bases between them. The CDR3, as DNA: TGTGCCAGCTCGACTTATTATAGCAATCAGCCCCAGCATTTT. It is translated as CASSTYYSNQPQHF.

The chain employs TRBV4-3 and TRBJ2-1; 10 nucleotides match TRBD2. The CDR3 is made up of 16 amino acids. V was pared by 0 bases and J by 15 bases, with 14 bases of the junction left unmatched. From germline, CDR1 is LGHNA and CDR2 YSLEER. CDR3 region: CASSQDSWLAGDGMFF. CDR3 nucleotide sequence: TGCGCCAGCAGCCAAGATTCTTGGCTAGCGGGGGATGGGATGTTCTTC.

The chain carries TRBV30 and TRBJ2-3; D might be TRBD1 (6 bases). Germline-derived CDR1 and CDR2 are GTSNPN and SVGIG (reference sequence). The CDR3 length is 13 residues. The V gene lost 8 bases and the J gene lost 7 bases, with 19 bases spanning the gap. The CDR3 is CAKGHPPSNTQYF. For the CDR3, the DNA is TGTGCCAAGGGACATCCCCCGTCGAATACGCAGTATTTT.